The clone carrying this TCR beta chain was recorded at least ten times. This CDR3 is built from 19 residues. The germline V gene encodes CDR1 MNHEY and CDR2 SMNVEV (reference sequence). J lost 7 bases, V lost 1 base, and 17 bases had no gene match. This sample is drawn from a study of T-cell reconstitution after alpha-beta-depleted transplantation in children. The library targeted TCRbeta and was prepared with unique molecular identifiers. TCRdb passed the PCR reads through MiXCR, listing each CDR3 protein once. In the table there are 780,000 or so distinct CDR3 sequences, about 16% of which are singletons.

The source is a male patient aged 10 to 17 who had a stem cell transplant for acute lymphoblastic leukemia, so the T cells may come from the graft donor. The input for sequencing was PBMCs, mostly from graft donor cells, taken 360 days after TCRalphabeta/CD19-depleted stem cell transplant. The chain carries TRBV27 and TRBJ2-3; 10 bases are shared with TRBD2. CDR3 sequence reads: CASSLLVAGGFQVPYTQYF. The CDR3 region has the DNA TGTGCCAGCAGTTTATTGGTAGCGGGAGGATTTCAAGTCCCCTATACGCAGTATTTT.